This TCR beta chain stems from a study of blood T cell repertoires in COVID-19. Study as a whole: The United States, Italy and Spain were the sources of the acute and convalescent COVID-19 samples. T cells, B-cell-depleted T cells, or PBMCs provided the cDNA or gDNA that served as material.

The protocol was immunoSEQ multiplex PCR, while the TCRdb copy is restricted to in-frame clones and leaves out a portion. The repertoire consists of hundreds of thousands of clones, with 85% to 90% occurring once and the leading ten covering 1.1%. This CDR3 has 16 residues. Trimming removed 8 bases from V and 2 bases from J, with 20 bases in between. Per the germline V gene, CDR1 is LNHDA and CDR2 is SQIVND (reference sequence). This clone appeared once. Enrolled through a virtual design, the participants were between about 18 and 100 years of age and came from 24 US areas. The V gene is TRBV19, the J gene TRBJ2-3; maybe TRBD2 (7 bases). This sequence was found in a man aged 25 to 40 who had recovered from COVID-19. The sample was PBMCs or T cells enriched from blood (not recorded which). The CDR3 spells CASGGGPGQDTDTQYF. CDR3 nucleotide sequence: TGTGCCAGTGGGGGGGGCCCTGGGCAAGACACAGATACGCAGTATTTT.